The text below deals with one TCR beta chain. This sample was taken from a study of early T cells in non-severe SARS-CoV-2 infection. As part of library construction, unique molecular identifiers were attached to individual cDNA molecules. TCRdb independently ran MiXCR on the 5' RACE reads; one entry per CDR3 protein. The table includes fewer than 100,000 distinct CDR3 sequences, over 8.5% detected once. V lost 3 bases, J lost 3 bases, and 10 bases lay in between. From germline, CDR1 is SGHRS and CDR2 YFSETQ. The CDR3 totals 14 residues. The sequenced sample consisted of whole blood. The source is an adult who was a healthcare worker with PCR-confirmed SARS-CoV-2 infection or an uninfected control (not recorded which). This chain links TRBV5-1 with TRBJ2-4, with D perhaps given as TRBD1 or TRBD2 (5 bases each). The CDR3 reads CASSWGSGKNIQYF. As DNA, the CDR3 is TGCGCCAGCAGCTGGGGGAGTGGCAAAAACATTCAGTACTTC. Variable domain in full (rest from reference TRBV5-1 and TRBJ2-4): KAGVTQTPRYLIKTRGQQVTLSCSPISGHRSVSWYQQTPGQGLQFLFEYFSETQRNKGNFPGRFSGRQFSNSRSEMNVSTLELGDSALYLCASSWGSGKNIQYFGAGTRLSVL.